Listed below are T cell receptor beta chains from one sample, sequenced in a study of graft-versus-host responses after intestinal transplantation. The assay was immunoSEQ multiplex PCR, and TCRdb's table has in-frame clones only and misses some. The sample holds about 98,000 clones, roughly 82% seen once. The sequenced sample was PBMCs, obtained 255 days after intestinal transplant. The receptors shown here come from a human patient who received an intestinal transplant, so some T cells may come from the graft donor. Both conserved end residues are part of each CDR3. The size field is filled for only some rows; it gives once, few, many or a size class.

V gene	clone size	J gene	CDR3 protein
TRBV19	-	TRBJ1-5	CASNGTGGKRGNQPQHF
TRBV5-1	-	TRBJ1-4	CASGLSGQADEKLFF
TRBV11-3	-	TRBJ2-1	CASSFSAAGGPGYNEQFF
TRBV28	once	TRBJ2-1	CASSSTSGGYNEQFF
TRBV5-6	-	TRBJ1-1	CASSLRGHTEAFF
TRBV19	few	TRBJ2-5	CASSIVGGGQETQYF
TRBV9	-	TRBJ2-7	CASSPGQGAYEQYF
TRBV30	-	TRBJ2-3	CAWSAGGVDTQYF
TRBV5-1	-	TRBJ1-5	CASSFMGSYSNQPQHF
TRBV11-3	-	TRBJ2-3	CASSLVAEDTQYF
TRBV4-1	-	TRBJ2-1	CASSQDPGSGRGGYNEQFF
TRBV11-2	-	TRBJ2-3	CASSLGVWPSGATDAQYF
TRBV10-3	medium-sized	TRBJ2-3	CAIRPGTGDADTQYF
TRBV10-2	once	TRBJ1-2	CATAGQGRDGYTF
TRBV6-6	-	TRBJ2-7	CASSLSGTGFTEQYF
TRBV5-4	-	TRBJ2-2	CASSLDRGPITGELFF
TRBV5-1	-	TRBJ2-3	CASSHAADRVTDTQYF
TRBV6-6	-	TRBJ2-7	CASSYVGEQYF
TRBV9	-	TRBJ1-4	CASSSLGGTNEKLFF
TRBV28	-	TRBJ2-1	CASTEGGTGTANEQFF
TRBV6-1	-	TRBJ2-2	CASTDGGELFF
TRBV19	-	TRBJ2-1	CASSTRTIYNEQFF
TRBV4-1	-	TRBJ2-3	CASSPHIYFTDTQYF